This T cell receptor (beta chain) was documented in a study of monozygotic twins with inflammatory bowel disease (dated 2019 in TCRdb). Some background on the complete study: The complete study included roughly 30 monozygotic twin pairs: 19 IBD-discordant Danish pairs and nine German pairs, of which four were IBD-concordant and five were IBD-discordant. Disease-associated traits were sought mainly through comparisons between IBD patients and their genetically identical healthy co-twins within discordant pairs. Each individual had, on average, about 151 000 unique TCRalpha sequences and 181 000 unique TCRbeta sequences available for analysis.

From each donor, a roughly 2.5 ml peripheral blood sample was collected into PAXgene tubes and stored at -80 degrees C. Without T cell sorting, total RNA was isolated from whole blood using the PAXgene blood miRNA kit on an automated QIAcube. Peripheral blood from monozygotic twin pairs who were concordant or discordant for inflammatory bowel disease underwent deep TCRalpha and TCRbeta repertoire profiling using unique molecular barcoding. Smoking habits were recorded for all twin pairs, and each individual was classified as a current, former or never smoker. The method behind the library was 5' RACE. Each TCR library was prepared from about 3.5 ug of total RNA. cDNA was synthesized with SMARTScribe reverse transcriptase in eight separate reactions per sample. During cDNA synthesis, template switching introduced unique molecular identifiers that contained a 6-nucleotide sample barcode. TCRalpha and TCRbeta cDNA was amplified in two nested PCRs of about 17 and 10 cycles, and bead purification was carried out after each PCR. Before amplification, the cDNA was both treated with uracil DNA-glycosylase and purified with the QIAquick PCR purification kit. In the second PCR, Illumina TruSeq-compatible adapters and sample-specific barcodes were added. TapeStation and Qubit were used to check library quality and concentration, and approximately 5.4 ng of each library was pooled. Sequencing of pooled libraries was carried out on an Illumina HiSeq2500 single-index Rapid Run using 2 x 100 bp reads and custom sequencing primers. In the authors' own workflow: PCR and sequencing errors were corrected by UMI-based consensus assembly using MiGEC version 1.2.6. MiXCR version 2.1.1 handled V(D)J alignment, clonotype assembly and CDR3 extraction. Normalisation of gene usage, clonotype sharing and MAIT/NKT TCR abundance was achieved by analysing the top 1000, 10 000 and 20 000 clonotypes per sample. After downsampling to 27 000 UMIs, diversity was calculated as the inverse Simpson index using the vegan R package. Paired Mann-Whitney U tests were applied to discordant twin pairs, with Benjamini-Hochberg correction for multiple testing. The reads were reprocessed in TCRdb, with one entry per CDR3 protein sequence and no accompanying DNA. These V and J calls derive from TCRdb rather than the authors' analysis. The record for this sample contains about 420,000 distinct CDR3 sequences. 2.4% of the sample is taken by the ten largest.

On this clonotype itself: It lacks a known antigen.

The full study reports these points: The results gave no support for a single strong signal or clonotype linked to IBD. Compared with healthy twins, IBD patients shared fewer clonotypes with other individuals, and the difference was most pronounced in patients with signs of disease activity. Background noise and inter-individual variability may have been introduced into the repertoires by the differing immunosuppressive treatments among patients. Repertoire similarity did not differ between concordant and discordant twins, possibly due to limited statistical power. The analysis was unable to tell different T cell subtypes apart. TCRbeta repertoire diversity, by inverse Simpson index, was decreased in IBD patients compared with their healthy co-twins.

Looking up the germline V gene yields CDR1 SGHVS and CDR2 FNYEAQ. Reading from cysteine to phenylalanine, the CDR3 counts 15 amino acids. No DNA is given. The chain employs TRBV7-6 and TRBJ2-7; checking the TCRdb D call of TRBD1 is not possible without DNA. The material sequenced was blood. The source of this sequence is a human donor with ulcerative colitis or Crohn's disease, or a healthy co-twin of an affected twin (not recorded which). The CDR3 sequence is CASSLSSDRPGEQYF.